A single T cell receptor beta chain is shown here with its context. Its target antigen remains unknown. Per-nucleotide qualities are absent, and no much larger clonotype sits a single base away. V is pruned by 7 bases and J by 6 bases, leaving 14 bases of the junction without a gene match. From the cysteine up to the phenylalanine, the CDR3 has a length of 15 residues. The retained sequence is limited to the CDR3, 45 bases, with the frame set at the first base. CDR1 SNHLY and CDR2 FYNNEI are derived from the germline V gene. The data stem from a study of T cell changes during pregnancy in multiple sclerosis (dated by TCRdb to about 2019). Background on the whole study: The study examined how the T cell repertoire changed over the course of pregnancy in women with multiple sclerosis.

The receptor library was made with the immunoSEQ multiplex PCR assay. Here the immuneACCESS table is served through TCRdb, limited to in-frame sequences with V and J called. Missing clones are a known gap in these copies; in checked studies unresolved V genes cover under half, and the rest lacks a known reason. This sample is represented by about 70,000 clones; roughly 94% of them were singletons. Clones ranked in the top ten supply 0.45% to 0.7% of the sample. The chain links TRBV2 with TRBJ1-2; TRBD1 lines up with 7 middle nucleotides. The TCR comes from a female donor with multiple sclerosis, enrolled in a pregnancy study. The sequencing used peripheral blood, collected in the third trimester of pregnancy. This receptor carries the CDR3 CASIRTLTGDHGYTF. The nucleotide sequence is TGTGCCAGCATAAGGACACTCACAGGGGATCATGGCTACACCTTC.